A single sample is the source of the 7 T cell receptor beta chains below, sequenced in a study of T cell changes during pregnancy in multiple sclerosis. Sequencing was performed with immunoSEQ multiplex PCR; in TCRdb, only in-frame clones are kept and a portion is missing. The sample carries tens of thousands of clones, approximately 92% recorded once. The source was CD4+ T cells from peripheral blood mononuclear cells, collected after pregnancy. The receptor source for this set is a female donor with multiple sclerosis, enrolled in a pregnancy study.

CDR3 DNA: TGTGCCAGCTCACCACTCGGGACTGGCACAGATACGCAGTATTTT. Residues: CASSPLGTGTDTQYF. This rearrangement joins TRBV18 to TRBJ2-3; TRBD2 is a possible D gene (6 bases). V was cut by 1 base and J by 1 base, with 9 bases left in between. The germline V gene encodes CDR1 KGHSH and CDR2 LQKENI. This CDR3 is built from 15 residues.

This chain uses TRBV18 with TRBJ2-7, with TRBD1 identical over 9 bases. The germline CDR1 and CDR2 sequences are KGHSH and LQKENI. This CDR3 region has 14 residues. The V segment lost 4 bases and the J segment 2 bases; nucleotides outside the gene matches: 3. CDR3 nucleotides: TGTGCCAGCTCACGACGGACAGGGGCCTACGAGCAGTACTTC. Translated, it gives CASSRRTGAYEQYF.

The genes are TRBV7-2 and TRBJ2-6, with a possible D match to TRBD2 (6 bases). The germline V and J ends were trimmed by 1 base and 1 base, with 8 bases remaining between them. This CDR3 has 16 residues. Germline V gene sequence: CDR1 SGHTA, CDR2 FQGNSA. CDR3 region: CASSLVAGSGANVLTF. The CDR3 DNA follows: TGTGCCAGCAGCTTAGTCGCGGGGTCTGGGGCCAACGTCCTGACTTTC.

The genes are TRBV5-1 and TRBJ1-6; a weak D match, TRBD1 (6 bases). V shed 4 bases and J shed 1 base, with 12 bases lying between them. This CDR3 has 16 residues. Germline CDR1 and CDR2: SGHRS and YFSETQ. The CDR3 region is CASSPGGGSYNSPLHF. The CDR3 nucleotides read TGCGCCAGCAGCCCGGGAGGGGGATCCTATAATTCACCCCTCCACTTT.

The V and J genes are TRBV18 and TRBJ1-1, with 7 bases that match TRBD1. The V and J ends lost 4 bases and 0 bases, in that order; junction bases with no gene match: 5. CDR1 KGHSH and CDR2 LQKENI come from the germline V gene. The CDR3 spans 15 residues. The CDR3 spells CASSLGQAMNTEAFF. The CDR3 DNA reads TGTGCCAGCTCACTAGGACAGGCAATGAACACTGAAGCTTTCTTT.

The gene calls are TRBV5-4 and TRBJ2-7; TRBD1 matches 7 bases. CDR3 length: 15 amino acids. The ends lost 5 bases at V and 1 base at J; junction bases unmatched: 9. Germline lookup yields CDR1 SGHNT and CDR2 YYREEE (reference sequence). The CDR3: CASRPGTASSYEQYF. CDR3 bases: TGTGCCAGCAGGCCAGGGACAGCAAGTTCCTACGAGCAGTACTTC.

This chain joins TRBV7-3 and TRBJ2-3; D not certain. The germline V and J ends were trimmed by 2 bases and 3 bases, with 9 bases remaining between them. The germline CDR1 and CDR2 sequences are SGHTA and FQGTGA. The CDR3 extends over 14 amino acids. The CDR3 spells CASSLHLTTDTQYF. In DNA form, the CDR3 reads TGTGCCAGCAGCTTACACCTGACAACAGATACGCAGTATTTT.